These 9 T cell receptor beta chains share one sample of origin, sequenced in a study of blood T cell repertoires in COVID-19. Sequencing used immunoSEQ multiplex PCR; TCRdb keeps in-frame clones, though not all of them. In the table there are hundreds of thousands of clones, around 92% of which are singletons. Sample: peripheral blood. The receptors shown here come from a woman aged 30 to 39 with COVID-19, enrolled during active disease.

The chain employs TRBV5-1 and TRBJ1-6; TRBD1 matches 9 bases. The V segment lost 7 bases and the J segment 7 bases; nucleotides outside the gene matches: 9. The CDR3 runs to 15 residues. Germline V gives CDR1 SGHRS, CDR2 YFSETQ. CDR3 amino acids: CASRMPGTGNSPLHF. The CDR3 DNA is TGCGCCAGCCGAATGCCCGGGACAGGGAATTCACCCCTCCACTTT. Full variable domain (missing parts from reference TRBV5-1 and TRBJ1-6): KAGVTQTPRYLIKTRGQQVTLSCSPISGHRSVSWYQQTPGQGLQFLFEYFSETQRNKGNFPGRFSGRQFSNSRSEMNVSTLELGDSALYLCASRMPGTGNSPLHFGNGTRLTVT.

The rearrangement links TRBV4-3 to TRBJ1-1; D is ambiguous. Per the germline V gene, CDR1 is LGHNA and CDR2 is YSLEER. V lost 1 base and J lost 3, with 21 bases in between. The CDR3 contains 18 residues. The CDR3 spells CASSQGPGSEGSYTEAFF. The CDR3 DNA sequence: TGCGCCAGCAGCCAAGGACCCGGGAGCGAGGGTTCTTACACTGAAGCTTTCTTT.

The chain combines TRBV6-6 with TRBJ2-2, with TRBD2 matching over 8 bases. The CDR3 covers 17 residues. CDR1 is MNHNY and CDR2 is SVGAGI in the germline V gene (reference sequence). V trimming: 5 bases; J trimming: 4 bases; junction bases outside the gene matches: 12. This CDR3 is CASSPSTAGVGTGELFF. CDR3 nucleotides: TGTGCCAGCAGTCCTAGCACAGCGGGAGTTGGCACCGGGGAGCTGTTTTTT.

The count of this clone is one. This sequence joins TRBV24-1 and TRBJ2-1; 10 nucleotides agree with TRBD2. After removal of 1 base from V and 8 bases from J, the junction contained 7 bases not matched to a gene. The germline CDR1 and CDR2 sequences are KGHDR and SFDVKD. This CDR3 contains 16 residues. CDR3 in amino acids: CATSDLSAGGLDEQFF. DNA of the CDR3: TGTGCCACCAGTGATTTATCAGCGGGAGGGTTGGATGAGCAGTTCTTC.

This chain uses TRBV6-6 with TRBJ2-7; 9 bases match TRBD1. The ends lost 0 bases at V and 5 bases at J; junction bases unmatched: 5. The CDR3 length is 15 residues. CDR1 MNHNY and CDR2 SVGAGI come from the germline V gene (reference sequence). CDR3 residues: CASSYSDRGFDEQYF. The CDR3 region has the DNA TGTGCCAGCAGTTACTCAGACAGGGGGTTCGACGAGCAGTACTTC.

The chain uses TRBV29-1 and TRBJ2-3; 9 bases are a match to TRBD2. After removal of 4 bases from V and 3 bases from J, the junction contained 8 bases not matched to a gene. CDR1 SQVTM and CDR2 ANQGSEA come from the germline V gene. The CDR3 extends over 15 amino acids. The CDR3 region has the DNA TGCAGCGTTGGATCACCTAGCGGGATTACAGATACGCAGTATTTT. Its translation: CSVGSPSGITDTQYF.

The V call is TRBV24-1, the J call TRBJ2-7, with D perhaps TRBD1 (6 bases). V was cut by 4 bases and J by 1 base, with 16 bases left in between. In germline, CDR1 is KGHDR, CDR2 SFDVKD. The CDR3 extends over 16 amino acids. The CDR3 spells CATSDHDRSRSYEQYV. The CDR3 nucleotides read TGTGCCACCAGTGACCATGACAGGTCGAGATCCTACGAGCAGTACGTC.

The CDR3 protein is CASRSGTGADGYTF. For the CDR3, the DNA is TGTGCCAGCAGATCCGGGACAGGGGCTGATGGCTACACCTTC. The rearrangement joins TRBV7-2 to TRBJ1-2; 10 bases agree with TRBD1. Trimming removed 6 bases from V and 6 bases from J; junction bases left unmatched: 7. The CDR3 totals 14 residues. Looked up from germline, CDR1 is SGHTA and CDR2 is FQGNSA.

The chain joins TRBV7-9 to TRBJ2-7, with D possibly being TRBD1 (6 bases). Per the germline V gene, CDR1 is SEHNR and CDR2 is FQNEAQ (reference sequence). CDR3 length: 14 residues. Trimming removed 5 bases at V and 2 bases at J, with 13 bases between. The CDR3 here is CASSPDRPPYEQYF. DNA of the CDR3: TGTGCCAGCAGCCCAGACAGGCCCCCCTACGAGCAGTACTTC.